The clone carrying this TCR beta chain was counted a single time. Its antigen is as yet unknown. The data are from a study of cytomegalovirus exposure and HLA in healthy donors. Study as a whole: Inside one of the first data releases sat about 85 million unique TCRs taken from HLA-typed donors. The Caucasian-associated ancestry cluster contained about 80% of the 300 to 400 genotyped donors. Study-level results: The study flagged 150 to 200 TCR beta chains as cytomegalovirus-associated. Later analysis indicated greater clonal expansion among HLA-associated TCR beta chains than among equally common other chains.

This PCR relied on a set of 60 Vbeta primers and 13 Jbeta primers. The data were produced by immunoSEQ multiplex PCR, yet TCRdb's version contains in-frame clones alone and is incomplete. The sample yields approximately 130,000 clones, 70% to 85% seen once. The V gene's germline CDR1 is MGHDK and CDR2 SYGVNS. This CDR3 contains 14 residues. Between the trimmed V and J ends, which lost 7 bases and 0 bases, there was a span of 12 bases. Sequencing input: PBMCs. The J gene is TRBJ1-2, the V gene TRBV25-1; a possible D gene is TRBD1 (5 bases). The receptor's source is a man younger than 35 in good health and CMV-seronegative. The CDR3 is CASKGGGANYGYTF. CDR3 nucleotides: TGTGCCAGCAAGGGCGGGGGGGCTAACTATGGCTACACCTTC.